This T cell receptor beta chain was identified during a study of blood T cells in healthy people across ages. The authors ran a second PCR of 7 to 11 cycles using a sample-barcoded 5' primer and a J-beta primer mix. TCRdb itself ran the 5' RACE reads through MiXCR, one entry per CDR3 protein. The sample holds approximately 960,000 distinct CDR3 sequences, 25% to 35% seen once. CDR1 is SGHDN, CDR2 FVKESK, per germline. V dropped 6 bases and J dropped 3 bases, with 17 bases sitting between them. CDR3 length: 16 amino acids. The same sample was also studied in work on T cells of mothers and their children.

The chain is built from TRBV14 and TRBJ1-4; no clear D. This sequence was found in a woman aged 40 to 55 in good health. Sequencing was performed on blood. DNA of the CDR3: TGTGCCAGCAGTCGCACTACCGGAGCGTCTAATGAAAAACTGTTTTTT. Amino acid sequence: CASSRTTGASNEKLFF. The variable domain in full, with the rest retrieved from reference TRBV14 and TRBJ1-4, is EAGVTQFPSHSVIEKGQTVTLRCDPISGHDNLYWYRRVMGKEIKFLLHFVKESKQDESGMPNNRFLAERTGGTYSTLKVQPAELEDSGVYFCASSRTTGASNEKLFFGSGTQLSVL.